This T cell receptor (beta chain) was sequenced in a study of shared clonotypes between healthy human individuals. General study findings and limits: The researchers took only blood, and tissue repertoires probably look different. Naive subsets tended to show greater estimated richness than memory subsets. A few donors shared about 4.8% of their naive CD4 clonotypes.

In the original processing: In the immunoSEQ data, sequences were junction-only and lacked quality scores, so filtering differed. Produced via immunoSEQ multiplex PCR; TCRdb's table is partial and in-frame only. The V and J calls and clone size were taken over from that table, and D and trimming were inferred from the DNA. The sample carries some 1,400,000 clones, about 96% recorded once. With regard to this clone: Its antigen remains unknown.

Material for sequencing was naive CD4+ T cells sorted from blood. The sample's subset: CD45RA+ positively selected. The receptor's source is a man younger than 45 in good health.

CDR3 sequence: CASSLELAGGTDTQYF. In DNA, the CDR3 is TGTGCCAGCAGCTTAGAACTAGCGGGAGGGACAGATACGCAGTATTTT. V usage is TRBV11-2 and J usage is TRBJ2-3, with 13 bases fitting TRBD2. Germline CDR1 and CDR2: SGHAT and FQNNGV. This CDR3 region has 16 residues. After removal of 0 bases from V and 3 bases from J, the junction contained 0 bases not matched to a gene.